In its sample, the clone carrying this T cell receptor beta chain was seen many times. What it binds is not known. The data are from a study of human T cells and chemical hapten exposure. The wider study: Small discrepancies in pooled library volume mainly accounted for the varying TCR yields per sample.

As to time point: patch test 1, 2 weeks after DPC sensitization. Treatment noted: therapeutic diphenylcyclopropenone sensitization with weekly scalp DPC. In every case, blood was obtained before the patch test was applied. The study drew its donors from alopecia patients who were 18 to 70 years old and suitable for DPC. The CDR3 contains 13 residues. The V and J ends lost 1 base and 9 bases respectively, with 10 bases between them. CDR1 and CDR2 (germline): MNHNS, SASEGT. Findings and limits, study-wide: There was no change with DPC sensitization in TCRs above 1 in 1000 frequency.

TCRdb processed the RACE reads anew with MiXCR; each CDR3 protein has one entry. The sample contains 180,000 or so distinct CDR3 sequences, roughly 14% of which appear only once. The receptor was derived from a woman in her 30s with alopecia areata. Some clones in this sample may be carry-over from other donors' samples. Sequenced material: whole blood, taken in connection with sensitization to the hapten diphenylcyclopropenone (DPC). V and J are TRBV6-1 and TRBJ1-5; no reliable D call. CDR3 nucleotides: TGTGCCAGCAGTGAAGACCGGGCCTCGCCCCAGCATTTT. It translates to CASSEDRASPQHF.